These T cell receptor beta chains were read from a single sample in a study of OX40 agonist ivuxolimab in advanced cancers. Libraries were prepared by immunoSEQ multiplex PCR; TCRdb keeps only in-frame clonotypes and omits some of them. There are 45,000 to 65,000 clones in the sample; about nine tenths occur only once, and more than 6.5% lies in the top ten. Source: CD4+ or CD8+ T cells sorted from blood, taken in a trial of the OX40 agonist ivuxolimab. These receptors all come from an adult with an advanced solid tumor such as melanoma, head and neck, liver or kidney cancer. CDR3s include the opening cysteine and the closing phenylalanine or tryptophan. Fields, in order: clone size, V gene, D gene, J gene, CDR3 DNA, CDR3 protein. A D gene is named only where the DNA matches it firmly. Only part of the rows carry a size: once, few, many, or a class if the clone is expanded.

>.|TRBV7-9|TRBD2|TRBJ2-1
TGTGCCAGCAGTGCTAGCGGTAGCTCCTACAATGAGCAGTTCTTC
CASSASGSSYNEQFF
>.|TRBV11-2|.|TRBJ2-7
TGTGCCAGCAGCTCCCTGAGACTTCTCCCCCACGAGCAGTACTTC
CASSSLRLLPHEQYF
>.|TRBV9|.|TRBJ1-2
TGTGCCAGCAGCGGTCAAAGATTTCCAGAAAGATCCTATGGCTACACCTTC
CASSGQRFPERSYGYTF
>.|TRBV5-4|.|TRBJ2-2
TGTGCCAGCAGCTTGGCCCAGTTAGGGGCGGCCGGGGAGCTGTTTTTT
CASSLAQLGAAGELFF
>few|TRBV19|.|TRBJ1-5
TGTGCCAGTAGCTCGGGGGCGAGGGGAGCCCAGCATTTT
CASSSGARGAQHF
>few|TRBV19|.|TRBJ2-5
TGTGCCAGTAGATCCAGGGCGCAAGAGACCCAGTACTTC
CASRSRAQETQYF
>.|TRBV28|TRBD1|TRBJ1-3
TGTGCCAGCAGTTTATTGGGGACAGGCGGTGGAAACACCATATATTTT
CASSLLGTGGGNTIYF
>.|TRBV9|.|TRBJ2-1
TGTGCCAGCAGCGTAGACGGGCTAGCGAGCTACAATGAGCAGTTCTTC
CASSVDGLASYNEQFF
>.|TRBV19|.|TRBJ2-1
TGTGCCAGTAGTGTCAGGGACTCGAACTCCTACAATGAGCAGTTCTTC
CASSVRDSNSYNEQFF
>.|TRBV19|.|TRBJ1-5
.
CASTSDRGQSSNQPQHF
>.|TRBV6-1|TRBD2|TRBJ2-3
TGTGCCAGCAGTGAGCTAGCGGGAGGGAGCACAGATACGCAGTATTTT
CASSELAGGSTDTQYF
>.|TRBV6-1|.|TRBJ1-5
TGTGCCAGCAGCGGCGGGACTGTGTACAATCAGCCCCAGCATTTT
CASSGGTVYNQPQHF
>.|TRBV6-1|TRBD1|TRBJ2-3
TGTGCCAGCATCTTTCAGGGGGAAGATACGCAGTATTTT
CASIFQGEDTQYF
>.|TRBV5-4|TRBD1|TRBJ2-2
TGTGCCAGCAGCTTGCAGACAGGGTGGACCGGGGAGCTGTTTTTT
CASSLQTGWTGELFF
>few|TRBV19|.|TRBJ1-1
TGTGCCAGTAGTACCCGGACGGGTGAAGCTTTCTTT
CASSTRTGEAFF
>.|TRBV6-4|TRBD2|TRBJ2-7
TGTGCCAGCAGTGTGGCGGGAGGGTTCGACGAGCAGTACTTC
CASSVAGGFDEQYF
>.|TRBV30|TRBD1|TRBJ1-4
TGTGCCTGGAGTACAGGGGTTGATGAAAAACTGTTTTTT
CAWSTGVDEKLFF
>.|TRBV19|.|TRBJ1-2
TGTGCCAGTAGTTCCTCCCAGCAATATGGCTACACCTTC
CASSSSQQYGYTF
>few|TRBV30|TRBD1|TRBJ1-1
TGTGCCTGGAGGGACAGGGGGGTGGGTGAAGCTTTCTTT
CAWRDRGVGEAFF
>.|TRBV6-5|TRBD1|TRBJ2-7
TGTGCCAGCAGGATACAGGGGGCGCTGGGCGAGCAGTACTTC
CASRIQGALGEQYF
>.|TRBV9|TRBD2|TRBJ2-1
TGTGCCAGCAGCGTTTCCGGGACTAGCGGGCACAATGAGCAGTTCTTC
CASSVSGTSGHNEQFF
>.|TRBV4-1|.|TRBJ2-7
TGCGCCAGCAGCCAAGTCCCTCGGGGGAGAACCTACGAGCAGTACTTC
CASSQVPRGRTYEQYF
>.|TRBV7-9|.|TRBJ1-1
TGTGCCAGCAGTCTGAAATCCGTTCGGAGCACTGAAGCTTTCTTT
CASSLKSVRSTEAFF
>.|TRBV7-3|TRBD1|TRBJ1-1
TGTGCCAGCAGAAAGACAGGGGGCACTGAAGCTTTCTTT
CASRKTGGTEAFF
>once|TRBV27|TRBD1|TRBJ2-2
TGTGCCAGCAGGAGGGGACAGTTCACCGGGGAGCTGTTTTTT
CASRRGQFTGELFF
>few|TRBV4-1|TRBD2|TRBJ2-3
TGCGCCAGCAGCCCCTCGGGGGGGTTCGGGACAGATACGCAGTATTTT
CASSPSGGFGTDTQYF